A selection of T cell receptor beta chains follows, all from one sample in a study of blood T cell repertoires in COVID-19. Only in-frame clones appear in the TCRdb table, and some are missing; sequencing was by immunoSEQ multiplex PCR. The repertoire consists of under 300,000 clones, with 86% occurring once and the leading ten covering roughly an eighth. Sequencing was carried out using peripheral blood. Receptor source: a man older than 75 with acute or convalescent COVID-19. Both conserved end residues are part of each CDR3. Where a row states a size, it is once, few, many or the class of an expanded clone; other rows omit it.

v_call: TRBV19
cdr3_length: 14
j_call: TRBJ1-3
clone_size: NA
cdr3_aa: CASIPPVPGNTIYF

v_call: TRBV6-5
cdr3_length: 13
j_call: TRBJ1-2
clone_size: NA
cdr3_aa: CASSWDRERSYTF

v_call: TRBV28
cdr3_length: 15
j_call: TRBJ1-1
clone_size: NA
cdr3_aa: CASSLYNGRTPEAFF

v_call: TRBV29-1
cdr3_length: 13
j_call: TRBJ1-1
clone_size: NA
cdr3_aa: CSTLPGTSTEAFF

v_call: TRBV4-3
cdr3_length: 15
j_call: TRBJ2-3
clone_size: NA
cdr3_aa: CASSSRDSSTDTQYF

v_call: TRBV7-8
cdr3_length: 16
j_call: TRBJ1-2
clone_size: once
cdr3_aa: CASSLSLKSESYGYTF

v_call: TRBV18
cdr3_length: 18
j_call: TRBJ1-6
clone_size: few
cdr3_aa: CASSSMQGALGDNSPLHF

v_call: TRBV6-5
cdr3_length: 14
j_call: TRBJ2-7
clone_size: NA
cdr3_aa: CASTKGQGRGEQYF

v_call: TRBV7-8
cdr3_length: 17
j_call: TRBJ2-1
clone_size: NA
cdr3_aa: CASSTHLAGSPSNEQFF

v_call: TRBV9
cdr3_length: 15
j_call: TRBJ2-5
clone_size: NA
cdr3_aa: CASSVAHRDRETQYF

v_call: TRBV25-1
cdr3_length: 14
j_call: TRBJ2-3
clone_size: NA
cdr3_aa: CASSDYGAKDTQYF

v_call: TRBV5-1
cdr3_length: 14
j_call: TRBJ2-2
clone_size: NA
cdr3_aa: CASREQGITGELFF

v_call: TRBV14
cdr3_length: 18
j_call: TRBJ2-1
clone_size: NA
cdr3_aa: CASSQDRAGSVSYNEQFF

v_call: TRBV7-9
cdr3_length: 12
j_call: TRBJ1-2
clone_size: NA
cdr3_aa: CASSSGGGGYTF

v_call: TRBV28
cdr3_length: 15
j_call: TRBJ1-4
clone_size: NA
cdr3_aa: CASSFAGTGNEKLFF

v_call: TRBV11-1
cdr3_length: 13
j_call: TRBJ2-5
clone_size: NA
cdr3_aa: CASSLDRVETQYF

v_call: TRBV2
cdr3_length: 15
j_call: TRBJ2-7
clone_size: once
cdr3_aa: CASSDYVGLSYEQYF

v_call: TRBV27
cdr3_length: 14
j_call: TRBJ2-7
clone_size: NA
cdr3_aa: CASSPRGTPAEQYF

v_call: TRBV5-1
cdr3_length: 16
j_call: TRBJ2-2
clone_size: NA
cdr3_aa: CASSDGLVPNTGELFF

v_call: TRBV27
cdr3_length: 13
j_call: TRBJ1-1
clone_size: NA
cdr3_aa: CATPVEGFTEAFF

v_call: TRBV4-1
cdr3_length: 16
j_call: TRBJ2-5
clone_size: NA
cdr3_aa: CASSPEPGLLSETQYF

v_call: TRBV6-2/TRBV6-3
cdr3_length: 14
j_call: TRBJ2-3
clone_size: NA
cdr3_aa: CASSYDGVTDTQYF

v_call: TRBV5-1
cdr3_length: 14
j_call: TRBJ2-7
clone_size: NA
cdr3_aa: CASSLIGQGYEQYF

v_call: TRBV12-3/TRBV12-4
cdr3_length: 13
j_call: TRBJ1-6
clone_size: few
cdr3_aa: CASSLGGHSPLHF

v_call: TRBV2
cdr3_length: 15
j_call: TRBJ2-3
clone_size: NA
cdr3_aa: CASSATGAVTDTQYF

v_call: TRBV15
cdr3_length: 15
j_call: TRBJ2-3
clone_size: NA
cdr3_aa: CATSHDRGSTDTQYF

v_call: TRBV7-9
cdr3_length: 11
j_call: TRBJ2-7
clone_size: few
cdr3_aa: CASSRYYEQYF

v_call: TRBV19
cdr3_length: 13
j_call: TRBJ1-5
clone_size: NA
cdr3_aa: CASSTGGNQPQHF

v_call: TRBV14
cdr3_length: 14
j_call: TRBJ1-6
clone_size: once
cdr3_aa: CASSQETGNSPLHF